This record covers a single TCR beta chain. The sample comes from a study of technical replicates of blood from a few donors. J was trimmed by 8 bases and V by 5 bases; bases with no gene match: 10. The CDR3 has 15 amino acids. Germline V gene data show CDR1 as SGHVS and CDR2 as FQNEAQ. Repertoires were generated with immunoSEQ multiplex PCR, while TCRdb's copy carries only in-frame clones and drops some. The table includes 91,000 or so clones, roughly 94% detected once. The sample was T cells isolated from PBMCs. The J gene is TRBJ1-3, the V gene TRBV7-8; 9 bases map to TRBD1. This sequence originates from a human donor in good health. The CDR3 loop is CASSPNRGQGDTIYF. The CDR3 nucleotides read TGTGCCAGCAGCCCGAACAGGGGGCAAGGGGACACCATATATTTT.